The sample holds many counts of the clone carrying this TCR beta chain. Its cognate antigen is unknown. All unsorted peripheral T cells were captured because whole blood was used without fractionation. Reverse transcription used approximately 500 ng RNA and constant-region primers for alpha and beta. Alpha and beta chain libraries were made separately by chain-specific third strand synthesis with multiplexing indices. A 5' RACE adapter with a random hexamer and the SP2 primer site was joined to cDNA. In TCRdb, the 5' RACE reads were re-called with MiXCR into one record per CDR3 protein. This sample carries tens of thousands of distinct CDR3 sequences, 8.5% to 9% of them seen once, and the ten largest clones take around 4.1%. V lost 4 bases and J lost 0, with 25 bases in between. Germline V gives CDR1 SGHKS, CDR2 YYEKEE (reference sequence). The CDR3 loop spans 19 amino acids. The sample is drawn from a study of HIV-infected patients and healthy controls.

Study-level results: HIV-infected patients and controls differed significantly in mean usage of eight alpha and eight beta V genes.

The receptor's source is an adult in good health. The specimen sequenced was blood. The rearrangement uses TRBV5-5 and TRBJ2-5; D may be TRBD2 (6 bases). The CDR3 protein is CASSGPKGTSWTYQETQYF. CDR3 sequence (DNA): TGTGCCAGCAGCGGGCCGAAGGGTACTAGCTGGACCTACCAAGAGACCCAGTACTTC.